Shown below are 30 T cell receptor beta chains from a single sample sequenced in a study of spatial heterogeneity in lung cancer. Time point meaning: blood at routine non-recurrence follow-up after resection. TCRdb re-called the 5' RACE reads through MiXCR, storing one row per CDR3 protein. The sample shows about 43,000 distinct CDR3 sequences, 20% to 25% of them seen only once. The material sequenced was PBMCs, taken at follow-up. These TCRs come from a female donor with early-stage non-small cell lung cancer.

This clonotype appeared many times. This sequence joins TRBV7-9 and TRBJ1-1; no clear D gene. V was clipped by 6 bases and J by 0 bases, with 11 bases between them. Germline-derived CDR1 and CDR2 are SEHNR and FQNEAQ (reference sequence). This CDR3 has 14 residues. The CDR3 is CASRPGIMNTEAFF. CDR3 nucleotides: TGTGCCAGCAGGCCGGGGATTATGAACACTGAAGCTTTCTTT.

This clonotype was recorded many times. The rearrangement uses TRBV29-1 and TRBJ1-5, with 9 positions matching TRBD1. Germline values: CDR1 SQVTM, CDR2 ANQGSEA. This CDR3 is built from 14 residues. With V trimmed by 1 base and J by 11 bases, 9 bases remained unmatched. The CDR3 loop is CSVEVGQGGAAQHF. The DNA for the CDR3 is TGCAGCGTTGAAGTGGGACAGGGAGGAGCCGCCCAGCATTTT.

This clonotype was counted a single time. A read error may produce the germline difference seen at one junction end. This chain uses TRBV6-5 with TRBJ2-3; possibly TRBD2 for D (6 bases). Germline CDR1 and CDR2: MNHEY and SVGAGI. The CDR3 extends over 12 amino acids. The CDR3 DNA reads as TGTGCCAGCGGAGGGACCACAGATGCGCAGTATTTT. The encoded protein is CASGGTTDAQYF.

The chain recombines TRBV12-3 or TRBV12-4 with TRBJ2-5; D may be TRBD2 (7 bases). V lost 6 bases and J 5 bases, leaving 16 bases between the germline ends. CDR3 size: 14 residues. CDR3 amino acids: CASRAKGGVETQYF. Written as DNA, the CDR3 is TGTGCCAGCAGGGCAAAAGGGGGGGTTGAGACCCAGTACTTC.

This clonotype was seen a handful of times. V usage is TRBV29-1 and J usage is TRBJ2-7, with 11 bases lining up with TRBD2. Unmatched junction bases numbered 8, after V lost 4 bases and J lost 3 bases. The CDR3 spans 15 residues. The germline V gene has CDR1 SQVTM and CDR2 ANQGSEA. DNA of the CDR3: TGCAGCGTTGTCAGACTAGCGGGGAGGAACTACGAGCAGTACTTC. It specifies CSVVRLAGRNYEQYF.

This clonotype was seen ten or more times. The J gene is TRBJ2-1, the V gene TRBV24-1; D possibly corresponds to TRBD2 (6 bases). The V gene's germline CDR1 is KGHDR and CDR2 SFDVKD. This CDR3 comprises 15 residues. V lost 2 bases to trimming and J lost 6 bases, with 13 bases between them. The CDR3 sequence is CATSDSGLRGNEQFF. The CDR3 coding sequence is TGTGCCACCAGTGATTCCGGACTAAGGGGCAATGAGCAGTTCTTC.

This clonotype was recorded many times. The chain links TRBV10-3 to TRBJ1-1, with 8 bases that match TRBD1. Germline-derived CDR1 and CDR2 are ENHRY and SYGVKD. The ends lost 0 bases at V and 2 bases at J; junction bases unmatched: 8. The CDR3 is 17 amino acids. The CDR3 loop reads CAISESRQGTRNTEAFF. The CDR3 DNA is TGTGCCATCAGTGAGTCGAGACAGGGGACGAGAAACACTGAAGCTTTCTTT.

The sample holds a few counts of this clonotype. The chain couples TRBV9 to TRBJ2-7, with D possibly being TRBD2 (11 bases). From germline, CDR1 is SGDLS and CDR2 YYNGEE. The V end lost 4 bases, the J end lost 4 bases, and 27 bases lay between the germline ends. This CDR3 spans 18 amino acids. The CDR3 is CASSFRDRGTSGRYEQYF. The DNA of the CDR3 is TGTGCCAGCAGCTTCCGGGACAGGGGAACTAGCGGGAGATACGAGCAGTACTTC.

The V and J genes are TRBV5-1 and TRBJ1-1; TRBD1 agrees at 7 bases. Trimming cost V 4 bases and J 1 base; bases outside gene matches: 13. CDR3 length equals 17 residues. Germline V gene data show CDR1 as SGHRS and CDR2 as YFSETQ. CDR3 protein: CASSLLPFGQANTEAFF. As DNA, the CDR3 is TGCGCCAGCAGCCTTCTCCCATTTGGACAGGCGAACACTGAAGCTTTCTTT.

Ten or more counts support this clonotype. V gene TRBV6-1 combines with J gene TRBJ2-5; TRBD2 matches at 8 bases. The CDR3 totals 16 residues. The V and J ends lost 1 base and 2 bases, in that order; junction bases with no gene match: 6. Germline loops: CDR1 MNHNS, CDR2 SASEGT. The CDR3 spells CASSEEVAGPQETQYF. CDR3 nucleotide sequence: TGTGCCAGCAGTGAAGAAGTAGCGGGACCGCAAGAGACCCAGTACTTC.

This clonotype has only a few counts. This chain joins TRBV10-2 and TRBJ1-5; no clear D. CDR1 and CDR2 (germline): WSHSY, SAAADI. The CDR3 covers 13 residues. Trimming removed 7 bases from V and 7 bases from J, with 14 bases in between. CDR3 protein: CASMGQVGQPQHF. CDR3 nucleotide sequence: TGCGCCAGCATGGGCCAGGTGGGACAGCCCCAGCATTTT.

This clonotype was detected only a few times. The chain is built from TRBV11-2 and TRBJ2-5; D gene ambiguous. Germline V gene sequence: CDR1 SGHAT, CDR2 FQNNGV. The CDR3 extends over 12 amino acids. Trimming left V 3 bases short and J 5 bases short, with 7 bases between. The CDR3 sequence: CASSLVEETQYF. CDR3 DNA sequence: TGTGCCAGCAGCTTGGTAGAGGAGACCCAGTACTTC.

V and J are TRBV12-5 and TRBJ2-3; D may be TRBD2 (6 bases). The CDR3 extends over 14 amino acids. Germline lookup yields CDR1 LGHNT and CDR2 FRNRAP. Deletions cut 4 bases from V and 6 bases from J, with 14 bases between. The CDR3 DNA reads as TGTGCTAGTGGTTCCCCTTTTGGGGGGGATACGCAGTATTTT. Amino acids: CASGSPFGGDTQYF.

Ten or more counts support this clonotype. The CDR3 DNA follows: TGTGCCAGCAGTCGACCTAGCGGAACCATCCAAGAGACCCAGTACTTC. This gives the protein CASSRPSGTIQETQYF. J is TRBJ2-5 and V is TRBV7-6, with 7 bases matching TRBD2. CDR1 is SGHVS and CDR2 is FNYEAQ in the germline V gene. CDR3 size: 16 residues. The V and J ends lost 6 bases and 1 base, in that order; junction bases with no gene match: 11.

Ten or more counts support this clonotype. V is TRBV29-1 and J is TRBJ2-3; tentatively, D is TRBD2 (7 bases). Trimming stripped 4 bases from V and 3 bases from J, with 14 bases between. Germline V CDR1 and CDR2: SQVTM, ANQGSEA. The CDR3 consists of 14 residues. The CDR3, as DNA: TGCAGCGTTGGACGGGGGGCGCTGACAGATACGCAGTATTTT. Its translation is CSVGRGALTDTQYF.

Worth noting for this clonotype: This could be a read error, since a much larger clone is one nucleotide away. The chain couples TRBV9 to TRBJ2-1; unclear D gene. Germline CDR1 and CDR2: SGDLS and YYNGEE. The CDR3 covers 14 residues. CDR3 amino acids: CASSLSPSYNERFF. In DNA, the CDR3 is TGTGCCAGCAGCCTATCCCCCTCCTACAATGAGCGGTTCTTC.

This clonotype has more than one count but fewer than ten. The CDR3 sequence is CASSPPAENIQYF. The CDR3 DNA reads as TGTGCCAGCTCACCACCCGCCGAAAACATTCAGTACTTC. The chain recombines TRBV18 with TRBJ2-4; D is ambiguous. This CDR3 spans 13 amino acids. Germline lookup yields CDR1 KGHSH and CDR2 LQKENI. Deletions cut 0 bases from V and 5 bases from J, with 5 bases between.

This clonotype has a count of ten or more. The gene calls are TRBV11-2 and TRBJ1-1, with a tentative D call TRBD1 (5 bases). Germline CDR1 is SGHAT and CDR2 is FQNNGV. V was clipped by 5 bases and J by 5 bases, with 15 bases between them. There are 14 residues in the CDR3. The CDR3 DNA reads TGTGCCAGCAGCCCTGGGACGGTTGGGACTGAAGCTTTCTTT. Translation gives CASSPGTVGTEAFF.

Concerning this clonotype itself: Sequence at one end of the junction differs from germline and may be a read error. The CDR3 is CASSLGLAPNNEQFF. The CDR3 nucleotides are TGTGCTAGCAGCTTAGGACTAGCGCCCAACAATGAGCAGTTCTTC. V and J are TRBV7-7 and TRBJ2-1; 9 nucleotides match TRBD2. This CDR3 contains 15 residues. Germline V gene sequence: CDR1 SSHAT, CDR2 FNYEAQ (reference sequence).

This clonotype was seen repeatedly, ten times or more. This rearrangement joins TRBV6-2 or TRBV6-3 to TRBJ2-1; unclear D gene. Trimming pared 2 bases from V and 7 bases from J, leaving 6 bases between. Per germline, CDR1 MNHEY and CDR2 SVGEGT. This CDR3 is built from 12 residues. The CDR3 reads CASSYIGNEQFF. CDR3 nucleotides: TGTGCCAGCAGTTACATAGGGAATGAGCAGTTCTTC.

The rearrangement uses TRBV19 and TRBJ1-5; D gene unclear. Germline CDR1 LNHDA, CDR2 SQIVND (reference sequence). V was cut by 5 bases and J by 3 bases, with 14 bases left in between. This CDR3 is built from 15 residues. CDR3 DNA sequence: TGTGCCAGTAGTGTGACCCGTTGGATCAATCAGCCCCAGCATTTT. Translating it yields CASSVTRWINQPQHF.

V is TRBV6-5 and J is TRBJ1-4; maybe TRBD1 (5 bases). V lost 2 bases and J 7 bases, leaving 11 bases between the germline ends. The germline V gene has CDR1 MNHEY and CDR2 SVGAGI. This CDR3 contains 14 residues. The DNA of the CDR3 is TGTGCCAGCAGTTACGGGGGAAGACTTGAAAAACTGTTTTTT. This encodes CASSYGGRLEKLFF.

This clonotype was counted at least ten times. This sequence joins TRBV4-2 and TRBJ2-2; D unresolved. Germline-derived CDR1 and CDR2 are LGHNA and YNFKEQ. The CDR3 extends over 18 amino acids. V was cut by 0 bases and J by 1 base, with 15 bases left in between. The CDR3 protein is CASSQEIVSWQNTGELFF. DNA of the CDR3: TGTGCCAGCAGCCAAGAAATAGTTTCTTGGCAGAACACCGGGGAGCTGTTTTTT.

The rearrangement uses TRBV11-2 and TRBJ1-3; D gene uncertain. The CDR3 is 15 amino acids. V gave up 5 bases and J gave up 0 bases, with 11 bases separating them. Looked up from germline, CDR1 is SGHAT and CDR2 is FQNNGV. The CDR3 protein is CASSGGYFSGNTIYF. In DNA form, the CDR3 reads TGTGCCAGCAGCGGAGGGTATTTCTCTGGAAACACCATATATTTT.

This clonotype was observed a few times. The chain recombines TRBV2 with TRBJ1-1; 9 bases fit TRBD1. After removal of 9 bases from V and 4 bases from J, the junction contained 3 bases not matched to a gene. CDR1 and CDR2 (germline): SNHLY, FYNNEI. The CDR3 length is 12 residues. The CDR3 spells CARVQGATEAFF. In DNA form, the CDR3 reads TGTGCCAGGGTACAGGGGGCCACTGAAGCTTTCTTT.

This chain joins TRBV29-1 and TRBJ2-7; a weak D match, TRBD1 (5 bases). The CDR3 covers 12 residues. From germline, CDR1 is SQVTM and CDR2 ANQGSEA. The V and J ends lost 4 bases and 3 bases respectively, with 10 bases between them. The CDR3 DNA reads TGCAGCGTTGGCCAGGGTGACTACGAGCAGTACTTC. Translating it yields CSVGQGDYEQYF.

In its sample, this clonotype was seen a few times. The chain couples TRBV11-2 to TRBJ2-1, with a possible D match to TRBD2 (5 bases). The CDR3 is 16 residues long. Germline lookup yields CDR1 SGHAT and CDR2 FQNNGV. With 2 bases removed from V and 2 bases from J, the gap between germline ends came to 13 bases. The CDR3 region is CASSLLRGRTYNEQFF. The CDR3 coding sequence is TGTGCCAGCAGCTTACTTCGAGGGCGAACCTACAATGAGCAGTTCTTC.

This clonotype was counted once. CDR3 in DNA: TGTGCCAGCGGTCGATACTCTGGAAACACCATATATTTT. Protein: CASGRYSGNTIYF. This chain joins TRBV5-4 and TRBJ1-3, with unresolved D. This CDR3 is 13 amino acids long. The germline V gene encodes CDR1 SGHNT and CDR2 YYREEE (reference sequence). Trimming stripped 7 bases from V and 0 bases from J, with 8 bases between.

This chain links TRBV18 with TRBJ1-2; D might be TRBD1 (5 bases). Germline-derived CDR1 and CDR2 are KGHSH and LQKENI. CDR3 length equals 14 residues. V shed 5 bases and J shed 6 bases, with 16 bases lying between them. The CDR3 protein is CASSEEGARHGYTF. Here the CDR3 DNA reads TGTGCCAGCTCAGAAGAAGGGGCACGCCATGGCTACACCTTC.

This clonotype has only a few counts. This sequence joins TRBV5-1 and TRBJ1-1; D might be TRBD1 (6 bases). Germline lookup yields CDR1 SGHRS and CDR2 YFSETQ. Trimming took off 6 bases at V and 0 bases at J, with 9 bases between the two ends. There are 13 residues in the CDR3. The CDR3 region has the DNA TGCGCCAGCAAAAGGGACATGAACACTGAAGCTTTCTTT. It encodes CASKRDMNTEAFF.